This entry concerns a single T cell receptor beta chain. Its antigen remains unidentified. The data were obtained in a study of identical twins. Study-level findings and limits: Insertion counts were lower in abundant cord blood beta clonotypes, a trend that memory repertoires did not show. Rather than following the same donors, the conclusions depended on cross-sectional statistical analysis.

The germline CDR1 and CDR2 sequences are MNHEY and SVGAGI. This CDR3 is built from 16 residues. The V segment lost 4 bases and the J segment 5 bases; nucleotides outside the gene matches: 9. TCRdb re-called the 5' RACE reads with MiXCR, one entry per CDR3 protein. The table lists 500,000 or so distinct CDR3 sequences, 13% to 15% of them singletons. Separately, the same data were catalogued under a study of yellow fever vaccine responses in identical twins.

The chain links TRBV6-5 to TRBJ1-1; 11 bases are shared with TRBD1. The clonotype originates from a woman younger than 30 in good health. The sequenced material came from CD4+ T cells sorted from blood. In DNA, the CDR3 is TGTGCCAGCAGTTTCTTCGGGACAGGGGGGAGGACTGAAGCTTTCTTT. It translates to CASSFFGTGGRTEAFF.